The 4 T cell receptor beta chains presented below share a single source sample, sequenced in a study of blood T cells in healthy people across ages. Sample-barcoded 5' priming and a J-beta primer mix drove a second PCR of 7 to 11 cycles. One entry per CDR3 protein, called by TCRdb with MiXCR from the 5' RACE reads. The profile shows around 1,100,000 distinct CDR3 sequences, approximately 38% of them singletons. Input material: blood. The receptor source for this set is a man aged 18 to 30 in good health.

The chain carries TRBV3-1 and TRBJ2-7; the D gene is possibly TRBD2 (6 bases). The CDR3 spans 15 residues. Per the germline V gene, CDR1 is LGHDT and CDR2 is YNNKEL (reference sequence). The V gene lost 1 base and the J gene lost 3 bases, with 13 bases spanning the gap. The CDR3 spells CASSQGPGTHYEQYF. The CDR3 DNA reads TGTGCCAGCAGCCAAGGCCCCGGGACTCACTACGAGCAGTACTTC.

V and J are TRBV20-1 and TRBJ1-4; D is ambiguous. With 1 base removed from V and 7 bases from J, the gap between germline ends came to 13 bases. Germline loops: CDR1 DFQATT, CDR2 SNEGSKA (reference sequence). The CDR3 is made up of 14 amino acids. The CDR3 here is CSARVLTRSEKLFF. CDR3 DNA sequence: TGCAGTGCTAGAGTTTTAACTCGGAGTGAAAAACTGTTTTTT.

On this clonotype itself: The junction departs from the called germline gene at one end, perhaps through a read error. The DNA for the CDR3 is TGCAGTGCTGAACCCCGACAGGTGACAGATATGCAGTATTTT. Translation gives CSAEPRQVTDMQYF. V and J are TRBV20-1 and TRBJ2-3; D is possibly TRBD1 (6 bases). Germline CDR1 reads DFQATT; CDR2 reads SNEGSKA (reference sequence). CDR3 length equals 14 residues.

This chain uses TRBV20-1 with TRBJ1-1; possible D gene TRBD1, 6 bases. Trimming shortened V by 3 bases and J by 7 bases, and 18 bases separated the two germline ends. The CDR3 contains 14 residues. CDR1 is DFQATT, CDR2 SNEGSKA, per germline (reference sequence). Here the CDR3 DNA reads TGCAGTGCTAGTGCGGGGGGCGCGGTGGGTGAAGCTTTCTTT. Translating it yields CSASAGGAVGEAFF.